This TCR beta chain derives from a study of cytomegalovirus exposure and HLA in healthy donors. The CDR3 has 15 residues. Trimming at V came to 6 bases and at J to 3 bases, leaving 7 bases not matched to a gene. In germline, CDR1 is SQVTM, CDR2 ANQGSEA. A multiplex PCR was run with 60 Vbeta primers and 13 Jbeta primers. As handled by the study authors: In a later analysis, the count reached about 75 million unique TCR beta chains, with roughly 9.9 million shared. Repertoires were generated with immunoSEQ multiplex PCR, while TCRdb's copy carries only in-frame clones and drops some. D and trimming were read from the DNA, whereas the V and J calls and clone size are those reported in that table. The sample comprises around 130,000 clones, 80% of which are singletons, and 1% rests with the top ten.

This clonotype was obtained from a man between 35 and 55 years old in good health and CMV-seronegative. The J gene is TRBJ2-3, the V gene TRBV29-1; 12 bases map to TRBD2. Sequencing was performed on PBMCs. CDR3 protein: CSVGLAGGPTDTQYF. In DNA, the CDR3 is TGCAGCGTGGGTCTAGCGGGAGGGCCAACAGATACGCAGTATTTT.